Detailed here is one T cell receptor beta chain. Its antigen is undetermined. Sorted libraries came from approximately 1 million CD4+ or CD8+ T cells. The making of cDNA relied on 5'RACE with 10-nucleotide random UMIs. In TCRdb, the 5' RACE reads were re-called with MiXCR into one record per CDR3 protein. The sample records about 41,000 distinct CDR3 sequences, 13% to 15% being singletons. The entry originates in a study of neurological immune-mediated disorders. Study-wide findings and caveats: None of the CDR3 amino acid sequences of expanded clones were shared across subjects, and this suggested private repertoires in all groups.

Unmatched junction bases numbered 13, after V lost 5 bases and J lost 4 bases. This CDR3 has 15 amino acids. The germline V gene has CDR1 DFQATT and CDR2 SNEGSKA (reference sequence). Sequences were obtained from CD4+ T cells from blood. The receptor comes from a woman aged 55-70 years with HTLV-1-associated myelopathy (HAM/TSP). The chain combines TRBV20-1 with TRBJ1-1; TRBD1 aligns across 7 bases. The CDR3 nucleotides read TGCAGTGCTGGGTGGGCAGGGGGAATGGTCACTGAAGCTTTCTTT. Protein: CSAGWAGGMVTEAFF.